This TCR beta chain was recovered during a study of cytomegalovirus exposure and HLA in healthy donors. 13 Jbeta primers and 60 Vbeta primers were used for the PCR. Repertoires were generated with immunoSEQ multiplex PCR, while TCRdb's copy carries only in-frame clones and drops some. The sample consists of 50,000 to 70,000 clones, about 72% of them appearing once. This clone was recorded a few times. Its antigen is not identified. Study-wide results and limits: In a later analysis, 16,951 TCR beta sequences were associated with HLA alleles at 0.05 false discovery rate. TCR beta V segments were, for the most part, productive about 90% or about 30% of the time in an earlier analysis. There were fewer than 200 TCR beta chains listed as cytomegalovirus-associated.

The trim removed 3 bases at V and 5 bases at J, leaving 1 base unmatched. The CDR3 sequence is 12 residues long. CDR1 is GTSNPN and CDR2 is SVGIG in the germline V gene (reference sequence). V is TRBV30 and J is TRBJ1-1, with 9 nucleotides matching TRBD1. This sequence was found in a girl aged 10-17 years in good health and CMV-seropositive. The specimen was PBMCs. The CDR3 reads CAWSGQGTEAFF. CDR3 bases: TGTGCCTGGAGCGGACAGGGGACTGAAGCTTTCTTT.